Detailed here is one T cell receptor (beta chain). Its antigen is unidentified. CDR1 is SGHAT, CDR2 FQNNGV, per germline. This CDR3 spans 18 amino acids. The V end lost 1 base, the J end lost 2 bases, and 20 bases lay between the germline ends. This record belongs to a study of blood T cells in healthy people across ages. General study points: The study found more naive CD4+ cells and higher diversity in long-lived than aged donors. Estimated diversity across one million T cells was deemed an underestimate.

The draw of peripheral blood yielded approximately 10 milliliters from each donor. A sample-barcoded 5' primer and a J-beta primer mix were used in a second PCR of about 6 to 11 cycles. Samples each returned at least 2.5 million CDR3-containing paired-end reads. TCRdb ran MiXCR on the 5' RACE reads and lists one entry per CDR3 protein. The data hold 1.5 million to 1.9 million distinct CDR3 sequences, with roughly 43% observed a single time. The clonotype originates from a woman aged 18-29 years in good health. The chain employs TRBV11-2 and TRBJ1-1; tentatively, D is TRBD1 (6 bases). Sequenced material: blood. For the CDR3, the DNA is TGTGCCAGCAGCTTAGGTCCTCAGGGGTCTGGGGGAAACACTGAAGCTTTCTTT. Translation gives CASSLGPQGSGGNTEAFF.